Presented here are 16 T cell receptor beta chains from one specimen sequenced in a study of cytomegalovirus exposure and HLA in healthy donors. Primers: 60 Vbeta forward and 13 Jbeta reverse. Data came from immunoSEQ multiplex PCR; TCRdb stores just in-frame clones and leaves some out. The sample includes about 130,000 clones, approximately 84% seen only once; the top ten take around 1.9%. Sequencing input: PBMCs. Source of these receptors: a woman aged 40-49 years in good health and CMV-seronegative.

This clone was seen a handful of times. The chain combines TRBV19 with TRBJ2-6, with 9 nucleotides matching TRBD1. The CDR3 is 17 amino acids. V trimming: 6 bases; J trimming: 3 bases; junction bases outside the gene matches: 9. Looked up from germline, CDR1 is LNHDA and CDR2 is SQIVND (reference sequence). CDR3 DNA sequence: TGTGCCAGTAGCCCCGGGACAGGGTCTGATGGGGCCAACGTCCTGACTTTC. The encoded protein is CASSPGTGSDGANVLTF.

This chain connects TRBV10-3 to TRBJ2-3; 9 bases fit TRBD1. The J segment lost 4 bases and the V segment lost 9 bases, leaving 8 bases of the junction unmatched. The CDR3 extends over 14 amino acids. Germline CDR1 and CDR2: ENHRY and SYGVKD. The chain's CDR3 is CAIGDRATPDTQYF. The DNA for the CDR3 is TGTGCCATTGGGGACAGGGCCACCCCAGATACGCAGTATTTT.

The CDR3: CASSPLGLASHVSPHEQFF. The CDR3, as DNA: TGTGCCAGCAGTCCTCTGGGACTAGCTAGCCATGTTAGCCCCCATGAGCAGTTCTTC. The chain carries TRBV2 and TRBJ2-1, with 9 bases identical to TRBD2. The CDR3 contains 19 residues. Germline V gene lookup returns CDR1 SNHLY and CDR2 FYNNEI. With V trimmed by 5 bases and J by 8 bases, 22 bases remained unmatched.

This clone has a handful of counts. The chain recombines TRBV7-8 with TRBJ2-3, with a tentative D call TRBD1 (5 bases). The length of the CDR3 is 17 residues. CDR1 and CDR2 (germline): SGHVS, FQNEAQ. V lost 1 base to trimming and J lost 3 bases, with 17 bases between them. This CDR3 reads CASSLGALQGRTDTQYF. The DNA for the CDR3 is TGTGCCAGCAGCTTAGGGGCCCTCCAGGGAAGAACAGATACGCAGTATTTT.

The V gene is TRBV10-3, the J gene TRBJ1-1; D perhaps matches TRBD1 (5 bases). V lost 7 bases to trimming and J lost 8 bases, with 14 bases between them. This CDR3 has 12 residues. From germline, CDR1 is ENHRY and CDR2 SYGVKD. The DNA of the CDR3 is TGTGCCATCACAGGGTCCCGCCCCGAAGCTTTCTTT. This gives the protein CAITGSRPEAFF.

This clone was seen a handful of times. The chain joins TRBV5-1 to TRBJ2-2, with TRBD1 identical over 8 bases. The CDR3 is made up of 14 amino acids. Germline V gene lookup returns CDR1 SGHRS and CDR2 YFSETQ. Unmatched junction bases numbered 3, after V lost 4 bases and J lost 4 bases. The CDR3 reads CASSKDRGTGELFF. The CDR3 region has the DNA TGCGCCAGCAGCAAAGACAGGGGCACCGGGGAGCTGTTTTTT.

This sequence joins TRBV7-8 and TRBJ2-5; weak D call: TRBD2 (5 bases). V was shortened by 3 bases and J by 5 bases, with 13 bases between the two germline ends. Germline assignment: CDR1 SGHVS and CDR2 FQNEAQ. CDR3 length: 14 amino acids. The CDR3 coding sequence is TGTGCCAGCAGCTTGACTACCCTCGGGGAGACCCAGTACTTC. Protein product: CASSLTTLGETQYF.

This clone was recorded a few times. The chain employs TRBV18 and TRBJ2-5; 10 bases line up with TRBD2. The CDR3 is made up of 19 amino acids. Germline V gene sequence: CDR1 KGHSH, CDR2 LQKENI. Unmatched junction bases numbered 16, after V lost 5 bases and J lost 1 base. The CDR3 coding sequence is TGTGCCAGCTCATCTACCCTAGCGGGGGCCTCTACTACCCAAGAGACCCAGTACTTC. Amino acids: CASSSTLAGASTTQETQYF.

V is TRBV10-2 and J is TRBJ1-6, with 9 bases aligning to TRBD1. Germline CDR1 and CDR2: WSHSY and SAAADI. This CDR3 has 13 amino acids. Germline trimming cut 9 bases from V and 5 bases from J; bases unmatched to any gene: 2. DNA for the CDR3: TGCGCCAGTGGACAGGGGAATAATTCACCCCTCCACTTT. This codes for CASGQGNNSPLHF.

The CDR3 DNA sequence: TGTGCCAGCAGCTCTAGCGGTACAGATACGCAGTATTTT. Protein product: CASSSSGTDTQYF. The rearrangement uses TRBV28 and TRBJ2-3; TRBD2 matches 7 bases. This CDR3 is 13 amino acids long. The V gene's germline CDR1 is MDHEN and CDR2 SYDVKM. After removal of 6 bases from V and 3 bases from J, the junction contained 3 bases not matched to a gene.

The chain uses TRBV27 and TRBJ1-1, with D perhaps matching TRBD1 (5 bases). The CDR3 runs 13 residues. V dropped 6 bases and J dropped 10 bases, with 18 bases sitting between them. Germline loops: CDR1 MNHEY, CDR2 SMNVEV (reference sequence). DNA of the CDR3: TGTGCCAGCAGACGGAATGCCTTCGGGGGAGCTTTCTTT. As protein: CASRRNAFGGAFF.

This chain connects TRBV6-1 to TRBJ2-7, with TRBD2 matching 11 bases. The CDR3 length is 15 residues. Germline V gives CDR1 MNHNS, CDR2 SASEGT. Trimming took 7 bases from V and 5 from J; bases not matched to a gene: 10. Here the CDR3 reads CASTLLAGEPHEQYF. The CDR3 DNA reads TGTGCCAGCACCCTACTAGCGGGAGAACCCCACGAGCAGTACTTC.

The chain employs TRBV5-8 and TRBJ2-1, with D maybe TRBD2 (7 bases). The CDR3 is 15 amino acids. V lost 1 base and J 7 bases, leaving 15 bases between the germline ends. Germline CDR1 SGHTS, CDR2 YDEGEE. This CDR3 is CASSLRGGVTNEQFF. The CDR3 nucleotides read TGTGCCAGCAGCTTGAGGGGGGGGGTAACTAATGAGCAGTTCTTC.

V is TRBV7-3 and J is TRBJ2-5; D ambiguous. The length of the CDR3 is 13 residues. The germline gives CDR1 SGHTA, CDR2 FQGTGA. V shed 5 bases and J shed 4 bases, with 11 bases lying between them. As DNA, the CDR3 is TGTGCCAGCAGCGCGGCCGGCGGAGAGACCCAGTACTTC. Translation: CASSAAGGETQYF.

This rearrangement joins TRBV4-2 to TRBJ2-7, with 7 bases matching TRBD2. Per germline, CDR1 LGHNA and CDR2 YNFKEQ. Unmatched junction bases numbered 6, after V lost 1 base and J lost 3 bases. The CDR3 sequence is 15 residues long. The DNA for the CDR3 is TGTGCCAGCAGCCAAGGGGCCCCGGGGGGCTACGAGCAGTACTTC. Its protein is CASSQGAPGGYEQYF.

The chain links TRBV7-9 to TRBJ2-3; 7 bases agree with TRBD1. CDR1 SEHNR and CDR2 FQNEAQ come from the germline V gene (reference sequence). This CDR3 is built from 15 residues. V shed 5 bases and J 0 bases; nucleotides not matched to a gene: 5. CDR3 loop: CASSLRDSSTDTQYF. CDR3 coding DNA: TGTGCCAGCAGCCTCCGGGACAGTAGCACAGATACGCAGTATTTT. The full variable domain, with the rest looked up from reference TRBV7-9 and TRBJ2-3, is DTGVSQNPRHKITKRGQNVTFRCDPISEHNRLYWYRQTLGQGPEFLTYFQNEAQLEKSRLLSDRFSAERPKGSFSTLEIQRTEQGDSAMYLCASSLRDSSTDTQYFGPGTRLTVL.